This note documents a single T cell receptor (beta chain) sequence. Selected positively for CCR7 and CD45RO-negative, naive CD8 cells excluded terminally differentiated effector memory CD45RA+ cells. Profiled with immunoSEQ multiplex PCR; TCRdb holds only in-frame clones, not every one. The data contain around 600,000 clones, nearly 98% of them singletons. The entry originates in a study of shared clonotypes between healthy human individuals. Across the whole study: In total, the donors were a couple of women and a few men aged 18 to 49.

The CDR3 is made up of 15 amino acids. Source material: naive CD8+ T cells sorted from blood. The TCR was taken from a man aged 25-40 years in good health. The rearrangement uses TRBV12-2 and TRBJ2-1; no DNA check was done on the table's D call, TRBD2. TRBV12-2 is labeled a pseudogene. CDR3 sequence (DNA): TGTGCAAGTCGCTTAGAACCAGATACTAAGGATGAGCAGTTCTTC. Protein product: CASRLEPDTKDEQFF.